This T cell receptor beta chain originates from a study of identical twins. Findings of the study overall: With abundant cord blood beta clonotypes, insertions were fewer; memory repertoires showed no such pattern. Weaker excess sharing between twins was seen in beta out-of-frame sequences.

Each CDR3 protein is one row after TCRdb ran MiXCR on the 5' RACE reads. Of around 480,000 distinct CDR3 sequences listed, approximately 15% are singletons. Germline V gene lookup returns CDR1 SGHRS and CDR2 YFSETQ. The CDR3 totals 14 residues. V lost 0 bases and J 0 bases, leaving 4 bases between the germline ends. There are many counts of this clonotype. What it recognizes is unknown. These same data were also listed under a study on yellow fever vaccine responses in identical twins.

V gene TRBV5-1 combines with J gene TRBJ2-1; no firm D call. Input material: CD4+ T cells sorted from blood. The sequence derives from a woman in her late teens or twenties in good health. The chain's CDR3 is CASSLERSYNEQFF. In nucleotides, the CDR3 is TGCGCCAGCAGCTTGGAACGCTCCTACAATGAGCAGTTCTTC.